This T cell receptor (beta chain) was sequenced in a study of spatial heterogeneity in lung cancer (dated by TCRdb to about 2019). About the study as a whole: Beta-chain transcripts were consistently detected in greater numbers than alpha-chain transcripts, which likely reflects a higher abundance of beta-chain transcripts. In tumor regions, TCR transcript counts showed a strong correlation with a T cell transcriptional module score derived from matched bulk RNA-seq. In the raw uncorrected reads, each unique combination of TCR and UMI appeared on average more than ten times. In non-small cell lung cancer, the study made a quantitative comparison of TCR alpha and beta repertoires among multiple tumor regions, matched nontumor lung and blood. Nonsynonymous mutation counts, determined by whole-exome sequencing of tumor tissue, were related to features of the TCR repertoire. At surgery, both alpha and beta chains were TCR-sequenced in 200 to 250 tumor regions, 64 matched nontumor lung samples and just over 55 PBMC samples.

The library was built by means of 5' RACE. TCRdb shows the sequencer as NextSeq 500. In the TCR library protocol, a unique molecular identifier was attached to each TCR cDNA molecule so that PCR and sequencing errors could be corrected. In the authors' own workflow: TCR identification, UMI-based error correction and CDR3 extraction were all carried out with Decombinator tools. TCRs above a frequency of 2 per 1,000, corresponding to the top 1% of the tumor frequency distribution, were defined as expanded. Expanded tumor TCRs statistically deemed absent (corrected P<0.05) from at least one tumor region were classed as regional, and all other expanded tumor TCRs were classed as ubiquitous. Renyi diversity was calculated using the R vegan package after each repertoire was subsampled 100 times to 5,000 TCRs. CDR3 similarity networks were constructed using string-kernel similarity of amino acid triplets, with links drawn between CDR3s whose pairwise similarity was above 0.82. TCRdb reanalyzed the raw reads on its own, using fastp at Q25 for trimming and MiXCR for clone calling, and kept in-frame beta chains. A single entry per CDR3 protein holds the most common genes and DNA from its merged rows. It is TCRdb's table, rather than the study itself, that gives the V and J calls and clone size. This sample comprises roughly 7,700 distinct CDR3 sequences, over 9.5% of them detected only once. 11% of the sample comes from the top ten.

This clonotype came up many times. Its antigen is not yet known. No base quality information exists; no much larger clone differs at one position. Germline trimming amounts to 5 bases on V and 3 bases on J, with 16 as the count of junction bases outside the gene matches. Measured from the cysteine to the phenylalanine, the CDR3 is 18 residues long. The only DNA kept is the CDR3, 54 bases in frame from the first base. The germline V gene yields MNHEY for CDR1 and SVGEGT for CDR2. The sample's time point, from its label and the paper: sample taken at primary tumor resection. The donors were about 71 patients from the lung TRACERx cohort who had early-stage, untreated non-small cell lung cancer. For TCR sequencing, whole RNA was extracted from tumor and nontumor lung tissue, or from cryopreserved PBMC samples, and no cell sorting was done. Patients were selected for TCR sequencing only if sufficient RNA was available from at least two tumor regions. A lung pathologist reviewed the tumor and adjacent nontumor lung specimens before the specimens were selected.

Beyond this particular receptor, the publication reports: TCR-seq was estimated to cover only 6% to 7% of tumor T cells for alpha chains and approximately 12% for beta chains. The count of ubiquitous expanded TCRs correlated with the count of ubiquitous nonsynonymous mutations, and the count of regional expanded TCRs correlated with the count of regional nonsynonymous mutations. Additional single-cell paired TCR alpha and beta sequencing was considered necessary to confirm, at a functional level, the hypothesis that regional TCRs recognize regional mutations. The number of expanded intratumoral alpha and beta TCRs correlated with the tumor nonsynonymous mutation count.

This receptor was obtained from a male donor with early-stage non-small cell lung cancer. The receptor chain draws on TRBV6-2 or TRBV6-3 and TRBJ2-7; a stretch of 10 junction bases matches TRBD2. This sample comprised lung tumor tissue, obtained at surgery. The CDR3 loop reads CASSPPLLLGLADYEQYF. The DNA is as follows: TGTGCCAGCAGTCCGCCCCTTCTGCTTGGACTAGCGGACTACGAGCAGTACTTC.